Listed below are T cell receptor beta chains from one sample, sequenced in a study of blood T cell repertoires in COVID-19. Clones were read by immunoSEQ multiplex PCR, and TCRdb kept only the in-frame ones, dropping some. The sample holds hundreds of thousands of clones, about four fifths seen once. Sequenced: PBMCs or T cells enriched from blood (not recorded which). The receptors here all came from a man aged 35 to 55 who had been exposed to COVID-19. CDR3s include the opening cysteine and the closing phenylalanine or tryptophan. The order of the fields is clone size, D gene, J gene, V gene, CDR3 DNA, CDR3 protein. D genes are given only for firm matches. For some rows the clone size is stated as once, few or many, or as a class when expanded; others skip it.

clone_size: .
d_call: .
j_call: TRBJ2-2
v_call: TRBV30
cdr3_nt: TGTGCCTGGAGTAACTTCCCGACAACCGGGGAGCTGTTTTTT
cdr3_aa: CAWSNFPTTGELFF

clone_size: once
d_call: .
j_call: TRBJ1-4
v_call: TRBV7-8
cdr3_nt: TGTGCCAGCAGCTCCCCGTCCTCCAACAGCCGGGGGGTGTATGAAAAACTGTTTTTT
cdr3_aa: CASSSPSSNSRGVYEKLFF

clone_size: .
d_call: .
j_call: TRBJ1-1
v_call: TRBV10-1
cdr3_nt: TGCGCCAGCAGTGAGTCCCACACAGCTGGCACTGAAGCTTTCTTT
cdr3_aa: CASSESHTAGTEAFF

clone_size: .
d_call: TRBD1
j_call: TRBJ1-1
v_call: TRBV18
cdr3_nt: TGTGCCAGCTCACCACGACAGGGAGATTTAGTCGGAGCTTTCTTT
cdr3_aa: CASSPRQGDLVGAFF

clone_size: .
d_call: TRBD2
j_call: TRBJ2-5
v_call: TRBV11-2
cdr3_nt: TGTGCCAGCAGCCCAACGGGACTAGCGGGGCTACAAGAGACCCAGTACTTC
cdr3_aa: CASSPTGLAGLQETQYF

clone_size: .
d_call: TRBD1
j_call: TRBJ1-4
v_call: TRBV12-3/TRBV12-4
cdr3_nt: TGTGCCAGTCAGACAGGGGATATTGAAAAACTGTTTTTT
cdr3_aa: CASQTGDIEKLFF

clone_size: .
d_call: .
j_call: TRBJ2-7
v_call: TRBV21-1
cdr3_nt: TGTGCCAGCAGCAAAGAGGAATTGGAGGGGATCTACGAGCAGTACTTC
cdr3_aa: CASSKEELEGIYEQYF

clone_size: .
d_call: .
j_call: TRBJ1-4
v_call: TRBV4-1
cdr3_nt: TGCGCCAGCAGCCAAGAACGGGGAGGCGATGAAAAACTGTTTTTT
cdr3_aa: CASSQERGGDEKLFF

clone_size: few
d_call: TRBD2
j_call: TRBJ2-1
v_call: TRBV7-6
cdr3_nt: TGTGCCAGCAGCCCGCAAGTAGCGGGAGCAGCCTACAATGAGCAGTTCTTC
cdr3_aa: CASSPQVAGAAYNEQFF

clone_size: .
d_call: .
j_call: TRBJ2-2
v_call: TRBV30
cdr3_nt: TGTGCCTGGGACCGCACGGCGGGCGGGGAGCTGTTTTTT
cdr3_aa: CAWDRTAGGELFF

clone_size: .
d_call: .
j_call: TRBJ1-6
v_call: TRBV7-2
cdr3_nt: TGTGCCAGCAGCTCCACGGTAGACTCCTATAATTCACCCCTCCACTTT
cdr3_aa: CASSSTVDSYNSPLHF

clone_size: .
d_call: .
j_call: TRBJ1-5
v_call: TRBV28
cdr3_nt: TGTGCCAGCGGAGTCGGTCAGCCCCAGCATTTT
cdr3_aa: CASGVGQPQHF

clone_size: .
d_call: .
j_call: TRBJ1-1
v_call: TRBV6-5
cdr3_nt: TGTGCCAGCAGGCCCGCGGGGAACACTGAAGCTTTCTTT
cdr3_aa: CASRPAGNTEAFF

clone_size: .
d_call: TRBD2
j_call: TRBJ2-3
v_call: TRBV7-9
cdr3_nt: TGTGCCAGCAGCGCCGGGACTAGCGGCACAGATACGCAGTATTTT
cdr3_aa: CASSAGTSGTDTQYF

clone_size: .
d_call: .
j_call: TRBJ1-1
v_call: TRBV27
cdr3_nt: TGTGCCAGCAGCCCTGCGAGCTTGAACACTGAAGCTTTCTTT
cdr3_aa: CASSPASLNTEAFF

clone_size: many
d_call: .
j_call: TRBJ2-3
v_call: TRBV11-2
cdr3_nt: TGTGCCAGCAGCTTATTAGCGAACACAGATACGCAGTATTTT
cdr3_aa: CASSLLANTDTQYF

clone_size: .
d_call: .
j_call: TRBJ2-3
v_call: TRBV7-7
cdr3_nt: TGTGCTAGCAGCTTAGATCCAAAAAATACGCAGTATTTT
cdr3_aa: CASSLDPKNTQYF

clone_size: few
d_call: TRBD2
j_call: TRBJ2-1
v_call: TRBV27
cdr3_nt: TGTGCCAGCAGTCCCCCGACTAGCGGGACGTTATACAATGAGCAGTTCTTC
cdr3_aa: CASSPPTSGTLYNEQFF

clone_size: .
d_call: .
j_call: TRBJ1-1
v_call: TRBV5-1
cdr3_nt: TGCGCCAGCAGCCCCCAACAGGGAGGGAGAACTGAAGCTTTCTTT
cdr3_aa: CASSPQQGGRTEAFF

clone_size: .
d_call: TRBD2
j_call: TRBJ2-5
v_call: TRBV7-6
cdr3_nt: TGTGCCAGCAGCTTAGCGGGAGGGCCTAGTAGGGAGACCCAGTACTTC
cdr3_aa: CASSLAGGPSRETQYF

clone_size: .
d_call: TRBD1
j_call: TRBJ1-2
v_call: TRBV27
cdr3_nt: TGTGCCAGCAGAAATGTTCCCTGGGACAGGGTATATGGCTACACCTTC
cdr3_aa: CASRNVPWDRVYGYTF

clone_size: .
d_call: .
j_call: TRBJ2-7
v_call: TRBV2
cdr3_nt: TGTGCCAGCCCCGGGGACTTAACGGGGGAGCAGTACTTC
cdr3_aa: CASPGDLTGEQYF

clone_size: .
d_call: .
j_call: TRBJ1-3
v_call: TRBV27
cdr3_nt: TGTGCCAGCAGTCCCTCCGGGGGTCTCTCTGGAAACACCATATATTTT
cdr3_aa: CASSPSGGLSGNTIYF

clone_size: .
d_call: TRBD1
j_call: TRBJ1-5
v_call: TRBV5-5
cdr3_nt: TGTGCCAGCAGCGGAGGACAGGGGGGCAATCAGCCCCAGCATTTT
cdr3_aa: CASSGGQGGNQPQHF

clone_size: few
d_call: .
j_call: TRBJ2-2
v_call: TRBV9
cdr3_nt: TGTGCCAGCAGCGTAGGAGCAGGCACCGGGGAGCTGTTTTTT
cdr3_aa: CASSVGAGTGELFF

clone_size: .
d_call: TRBD2
j_call: TRBJ2-3
v_call: TRBV7-3
cdr3_nt: TGTGCCAGCAGCTTAGGGACTAGCGGGAGCGGATCGCCGCAGTATTTT
cdr3_aa: CASSLGTSGSGSPQYF

clone_size: .
d_call: TRBD1
j_call: TRBJ2-2
v_call: TRBV19
cdr3_nt: TGTGCCAGTAGTCCCCTCCCGACAGGGGGATCGAACACCGGGGAGCTGTTTTTT
cdr3_aa: CASSPLPTGGSNTGELFF

clone_size: .
d_call: .
j_call: TRBJ1-5
v_call: TRBV27
cdr3_nt: TGTGCCAGCAGTTTAAGGTTTGGAGGCAATCAGCCCCAGCATTTT
cdr3_aa: CASSLRFGGNQPQHF

clone_size: .
d_call: TRBD2
j_call: TRBJ2-7
v_call: TRBV7-9
cdr3_nt: TGTGCCAGCATCGAAGCGGGAGGGCCATACGAGCAGTACTTC
cdr3_aa: CASIEAGGPYEQYF

clone_size: .
d_call: .
j_call: TRBJ2-5
v_call: TRBV2
cdr3_nt: TGTGCCAGCAGTCTACAAGAGACCCAGTACTTC
cdr3_aa: CASSLQETQYF

clone_size: .
d_call: .
j_call: TRBJ2-7
v_call: TRBV11-2
cdr3_nt: TGTGCCAGCAGCAACATCTACGAGCAGTACTTC
cdr3_aa: CASSNIYEQYF

clone_size: .
d_call: .
j_call: TRBJ2-5
v_call: TRBV7-8
cdr3_nt: TGTGCCAGCAGCTTAACAATTTTGGAACAGGGAGGGGAGACCCAGTACTTC
cdr3_aa: CASSLTILEQGGETQYF

clone_size: .
d_call: TRBD2
j_call: TRBJ2-7
v_call: TRBV10-3
cdr3_nt: TGTGCCATCAGGGCTAGCGGGAGGGCCGTCGAGCAGTACTTC
cdr3_aa: CAIRASGRAVEQYF

clone_size: .
d_call: .
j_call: TRBJ2-6
v_call: TRBV11-2
cdr3_nt: TGTGCCAGCAGCTTAGATCGCGGCAGTTCATTCTCTGGGGCCAACGTCCTGACTTTC
cdr3_aa: CASSLDRGSSFSGANVLTF

clone_size: .
d_call: TRBD1
j_call: TRBJ2-7
v_call: TRBV7-6
cdr3_nt: TGTGCCAGCAGCCCGGCCGGGACAGGGGGCTACGAGCAGTACTTC
cdr3_aa: CASSPAGTGGYEQYF

clone_size: .
d_call: TRBD1
j_call: TRBJ1-5
v_call: TRBV19
cdr3_nt: TGTGCCAGTAGTAGGGGAGGACAGGCCAATCAGCCCCAGCATTTT
cdr3_aa: CASSRGGQANQPQHF

clone_size: .
d_call: TRBD1
j_call: TRBJ1-1
v_call: TRBV10-3
cdr3_nt: TGTGCCATCAGTGATTGGGACAGGTCGTTCACTGAAGCTTTCTTT
cdr3_aa: CAISDWDRSFTEAFF

clone_size: .
d_call: .
j_call: TRBJ1-1
v_call: TRBV12-3/TRBV12-4
cdr3_nt: TGTGCCAGCAGCGTGAACACTGAAGCTTTCTTT
cdr3_aa: CASSVNTEAFF

clone_size: .
d_call: TRBD1
j_call: TRBJ2-7
v_call: TRBV5-1
cdr3_nt: TGCGCCAGCAGCTTGGGGACAGGGGCCCTCATAACCTACGAGCAGTACTTC
cdr3_aa: CASSLGTGALITYEQYF

clone_size: .
d_call: TRBD1
j_call: TRBJ1-5
v_call: TRBV5-1
cdr3_nt: TGCGCCAGCAGCTTCGCAGGGGGCTTAGGTCAGCCCCAGCATTTT
cdr3_aa: CASSFAGGLGQPQHF

clone_size: .
d_call: .
j_call: TRBJ2-3
v_call: TRBV5-1
cdr3_nt: TGCGCCAGCACCGATGCAGGGAGCACAGATACGCAGTATTTT
cdr3_aa: CASTDAGSTDTQYF

clone_size: .
d_call: .
j_call: TRBJ1-2
v_call: TRBV15
cdr3_nt: TGTGCCACCTCTGACAGGCAGTCTAACTATGGCTACACCTTC
cdr3_aa: CATSDRQSNYGYTF

clone_size: once
d_call: TRBD1
j_call: TRBJ2-3
v_call: TRBV5-4
cdr3_nt: TGTGCCAGCAGCATTCAGGGGGCAGATACGCAGTATTTT
cdr3_aa: CASSIQGADTQYF